The clone carrying this T cell receptor beta chain has just a few counts. The data were taken from a study of blood T cell repertoires in COVID-19. CDR3 size: 17 residues. V lost 4 bases to trimming and J lost 0 bases, with 18 bases between them. Germline assignment: CDR1 SGHNT and CDR2 YYREEE (reference sequence). Authors' data handling: Estimates of nucleated cell counts were drawn from the amplification of reference gene primers. Assay: immunoSEQ multiplex PCR; the TCRdb copy retains only in-frame clones and omits some. V and J calls and clone size are as listed in that table; D and trimming were resolved from the DNA. This sample carries roughly 100,000 clones, 60% to 80% of them seen once, and the ten largest clones take over 7.5%.

The sequence was collected from a man aged 55 to 70 with active or convalescent COVID-19. J is TRBJ2-3 and V is TRBV5-4; weak D call: TRBD2 (6 bases). The sequenced material came from peripheral blood. The CDR3 DNA follows: TGTGCCAGCAGCCCCGGACCCGGGCGGGATAGCACAGATACGCAGTATTTT. Protein: CASSPGPGRDSTDTQYF.